These 26 T cell receptor beta chains were all obtained from the same sample, sequenced in a study of regulatory T cells in long-lasting Graves disease. Building of the TCR beta libraries involved iRepertoire HTBI primers and Arm-PCR of CDR3 regions. TCRdb itself ran the multiplex PCR reads through MiXCR, one entry per CDR3 protein. The sample records about 660,000 distinct CDR3 sequences, around 32% being singletons. As for time point: persistent/refractory GD, antithyroid drugs over 5 years with positive TRAb. With RNA extracted from PBMCs as input, the TCR library was made. This specimen was peripheral blood mononuclear cells (PBMCs), taken when the disease was refractory, from a patient treated with antithyroid drugs. The receptors here all came from a female donor with Graves disease.

The chain recombines TRBV7-9 with TRBJ2-7, with D perhaps TRBD1 (7 bases). This CDR3 is built from 15 residues. The germline CDR1 and CDR2 sequences are SEHNR and FQNEAQ (reference sequence). Trimming took 4 bases from V and 2 from J, leaving 15 bases between them. The CDR3 region is CASSSRDSGPYEQYF. CDR3 bases: TGTGCCAGCAGCTCCCGGGACAGCGGGCCCTACGAGCAGTACTTC.

The genes are TRBV10-3 and TRBJ2-3, with 7 bases that match TRBD1. V dropped 3 bases and J dropped 1; count of bases not matched to a gene: 1. The CDR3 runs to 14 residues. The germline V gene encodes CDR1 ENHRY and CDR2 SYGVKD. The chain's CDR3 is CAISDTGGTDTQYF. The DNA for the CDR3 is TGTGCCATCAGTGATACAGGGGGCACAGATACGCAGTATTTT.

The chain joins TRBV29-1 to TRBJ1-2; D might be TRBD1 (5 bases). Germline loops: CDR1 SQVTM, CDR2 ANQGSEA. The CDR3 is 11 amino acids. V was pared by 7 bases and J by 7 bases, with 13 bases between. CDR3 nucleotides: TGCAGCGCCTGGGGAGGGGCTGGCTACACCTTC. It codes for CSAWGGAGYTF.

In this sample, this clonotype turned up many times. The chain employs TRBV2 and TRBJ1-1; D may be TRBD1 (5 bases). The length of the CDR3 is 14 residues. Germline V gene lookup returns CDR1 SNHLY and CDR2 FYNNEI. V shed 6 bases and J shed 1 base, with 12 bases lying between them. The CDR3 reads CASRLGEKNTEAFF. In DNA form, the CDR3 reads TGTGCCAGCAGGTTAGGGGAAAAGAACACTGAAGCTTTCTTT. The full variable domain, in which reference TRBV2 and TRBJ1-1 provide the parts outside the CDR3, is EPEVTQTPSHQVTQMGQEVILRCVPISNHLYFYWYRQILGQKVEFLVSFYNNEISEKSEIFDDQFSVERPDGSNFTLKIRSTKLEDSAMYFCASRLGEKNTEAFFGQGTRLTVV.

This clonotype was recorded a few times. The rearrangement joins TRBV10-3 to TRBJ1-2; 12 bases agree with TRBD1. The CDR3 extends over 15 amino acids. From germline, CDR1 is ENHRY and CDR2 SYGVKD. After removal of 2 bases from V and 6 bases from J, the junction contained 4 bases not matched to a gene. The CDR3 bases are TGTGCCATCAGTGAGAGGGGACAGGGGGCTGATGGCTACACCTTC. Its translation: CAISERGQGADGYTF.

The sample holds a few counts of this clonotype. The chain carries TRBV5-1 and TRBJ2-2; D gene uncertain. The V gene lost 2 bases and the J gene lost 5 bases, with 7 bases spanning the gap. The CDR3 has 13 amino acids. Germline V lookup: CDR1 SGHRS, CDR2 YFSETQ. The chain's CDR3 is CASSFTYTGELFF. The CDR3 DNA follows: TGCGCCAGCAGCTTTACTTATACCGGGGAGCTGTTTTTT. Filled out from reference TRBV5-1 and TRBJ2-2, the complete variable domain reads KAGVTQTPRYLIKTRGQQVTLSCSPISGHRSVSWYQQTPGQGLQFLFEYFSETQRNKGNFPGRFSGRQFSNSRSEMNVSTLELGDSALYLCASSFTYTGELFFGEGSRLTVL.

The V and J genes are TRBV30 and TRBJ2-2; D remains ambiguous. CDR3 length: 15 residues. The V end lost 3 bases, the J end lost 0 bases, and 11 bases lay between the germline ends. CDR1 is GTSNPN, CDR2 SVGIG, per germline (reference sequence). CDR3 sequence (DNA): TGTGCCTGGAGGGGCGCGCCTCCGAACACCGGGGAGCTGTTTTTT. Amino acids: CAWRGAPPNTGELFF.

This clonotype was seen only a few times. The chain has TRBV28 and TRBJ1-5; a possible D gene is TRBD1 (6 bases). The CDR3 loop spans 17 amino acids. The ends were cut back, 6 bases at V and 6 bases at J, with 24 bases in the middle. Germline CDR1 is MDHEN and CDR2 is SYDVKM. The CDR3 spells CASSFRPKMRRGQPQHF. The DNA for the CDR3 is TGTGCCAGCAGCTTTCGCCCCAAAATGCGCAGGGGTCAGCCCCAGCATTTT.

In this sample, this clonotype turned up many times. The CDR3 nucleotides are TGTGCCAGCAGCTTAAGAGGGAGTTCTGAAGCTTTCTTT. Its translation: CASSLRGSSEAFF. This chain links TRBV7-3 with TRBJ1-1; D is ambiguous. Germline V lookup: CDR1 SGHTA, CDR2 FQGTGA. The CDR3 spans 13 residues. Trimming cost V 1 base and J 6 bases, with 9 bases left between them. Using reference TRBV7-3 and TRBJ1-1 for the parts outside the CDR3, the full variable domain is GAGVSQTPSNKVTEKGKYVELRCDPISGHTALYWYRQSLGQGPEFLIYFQGTGAADDSGLPNDRFFAVRPEGSVSTLKIQRTERGDSAVYLCASSLRGSSEAFFGQGTRLTVV.

This chain links TRBV12-3 or TRBV12-4 with TRBJ1-5; TRBD1 might be the D (5 bases). Trimming stripped 3 bases from V and 9 bases from J, with 12 bases between. There are 13 residues in the CDR3. The CDR3 region has the DNA TGTGCCAGCAGTTTGGGGGGAGGGAGGCCCCAGCATTTT. Protein sequence: CASSLGGGRPQHF.

V and J are TRBV12-3 or TRBV12-4 and TRBJ1-1, with a possible D match to TRBD1 (6 bases). V dropped 6 bases and J dropped 7 bases, with 12 bases sitting between them. The CDR3 contains 12 residues. The CDR3 reads CASRRTGYEAFF. In DNA form, the CDR3 reads TGTGCCAGCAGGCGTACAGGGTATGAAGCTTTCTTT.

The chain links TRBV7-2 to TRBJ1-1; 10 nucleotides line up with TRBD1. J lost 1 base, V lost 5 bases, and 10 bases had no gene match. The length of the CDR3 is 17 residues. In germline, CDR1 is SGHTA, CDR2 FQGNSA. This CDR3 is CASSRIGTGDRNTEAFF. As DNA, the CDR3 is TGTGCCAGCAGCCGTATTGGGACAGGGGACCGGAACACTGAAGCTTTCTTT.

This clonotype was found a few times. This chain uses TRBV3-1 with TRBJ2-7; a weak D match, TRBD1 (5 bases). CDR1 is LGHDT and CDR2 is YNNKEL in the germline V gene (reference sequence). The V and J ends lost 4 bases and 1 base respectively, with 14 bases between them. The CDR3 contains 15 residues. CDR3 amino acids: CASSLQGKGSYEQYF. The DNA of the CDR3 is TGTGCCAGCAGCCTCCAGGGAAAGGGATCCTACGAGCAGTACTTC.

This clonotype was recorded many times. The chain employs TRBV2 and TRBJ1-4; the match to TRBD1 covers 7 bases. J lost 7 bases, V lost 6 bases, and 5 bases had no gene match. CDR3 size: 13 residues. The germline CDR1 and CDR2 sequences are SNHLY and FYNNEI. CDR3 loop: CASRNRGPEKLFF. The CDR3 DNA is TGTGCCAGCAGAAACAGGGGTCCTGAAAAACTGTTTTTT.

V and J are TRBV5-1 and TRBJ2-5; D remains ambiguous. Germline V lookup: CDR1 SGHRS, CDR2 YFSETQ. V lost 0 bases to trimming and J lost 4 bases, with 13 bases between them. The CDR3 has 15 residues. The CDR3 loop is CASSLDSAKRETQYF. The CDR3 bases are TGCGCCAGCAGCTTGGATTCGGCCAAGCGAGAGACCCAGTACTTC.

The chain recombines TRBV5-6 with TRBJ1-2; unclear D gene. Per germline, CDR1 SGHDT and CDR2 YYEEEE. The CDR3 sequence is 16 residues long. The V end was cut by 0 bases, the J end by 0 bases, with 12 bases between. CDR3 in amino acids: CASSLVKAGSNYGYTF. The CDR3 DNA reads TGTGCCAGCAGCTTGGTTAAAGCAGGTTCTAACTATGGCTACACCTTC.

V usage is TRBV27 and J usage is TRBJ1-1; 8 bases align to TRBD1. Germline loops: CDR1 MNHEY, CDR2 SMNVEV (reference sequence). V trimming: 4 bases; J trimming: 3 bases; junction bases outside the gene matches: 7. The CDR3 consists of 15 residues. CDR3 sequence: CASSSPGGADTEAFF. The DNA for the CDR3 is TGTGCCAGCAGTTCCCCAGGGGGCGCGGACACTGAAGCTTTCTTT.

The V gene is TRBV19, the J gene TRBJ2-7; a possible D gene is TRBD2 (6 bases). Trimming removed 4 bases from V and 6 bases from J, with 19 bases in between. The V gene's germline CDR1 is LNHDA and CDR2 SQIVND (reference sequence). CDR3 length equals 15 residues. This chain's CDR3 is CASSTTDGGGSEQYF. Written as DNA, the CDR3 is TGTGCCAGTAGTACAACGGACGGTGGGGGGTCCGAGCAGTACTTC. Full variable domain (outside the CDR3, taken from reference TRBV19 and TRBJ2-7): DGGITQSPKYLFRKEGQNVTLSCEQNLNHDAMYWYRQDPGQGLRLIYYSQIVNDFQKGDIAEGYSVSREKKESFPLTVTSAQKNPTAFYLCASSTTDGGGSEQYFGPGTRLTVT.

The chain carries TRBV18 and TRBJ2-7, with D maybe TRBD2 (5 bases). V was cut by 5 bases and J by 4 bases, with 15 bases left in between. Germline values: CDR1 KGHSH, CDR2 LQKENI. The CDR3 is 14 amino acids. The CDR3 region has the DNA TGTGCCAGCTCAACTGGGAGAGTCTGGTACGAGCAGTACTTC. Residues: CASSTGRVWYEQYF. Filled out from reference TRBV18 and TRBJ2-7, the complete variable domain reads NAGVMQNPRHLVRRRGQEARLRCSPMKGHSHVYWYRQLPEEGLKFMVYLQKENIIDESGMPKERFSAEFPKEGPSILRIQQVVRGDSAAYFCASSTGRVWYEQYFGPGTRLTVT.

This clonotype has a handful of counts. This sequence joins TRBV11-1 and TRBJ1-5; D call uncertain. The CDR3 is 15 residues long. The V gene's germline CDR1 is SGHAT and CDR2 FQDESV (reference sequence). Trimming removed 1 base from V and 1 base from J, with 8 bases in between. This CDR3 is CASSLDAKSNQPQHF. CDR3 coding DNA: TGTGCCAGCAGCTTAGACGCCAAGAGCAATCAGCCCCAGCATTTT.

This clonotype was counted a few times. V gene TRBV9 combines with J gene TRBJ1-2; weak D call: TRBD1 (5 bases). The CDR3 is 15 amino acids. V was shortened by 0 bases and J by 0 bases, with 9 bases between the two germline ends. Germline V CDR1 and CDR2: SGDLS, YYNGEE. The CDR3 region has the DNA TGTGCCAGCAGCGTAGACCAGGGTACTAACTATGGCTACACCTTC. It translates to CASSVDQGTNYGYTF.

The chain carries TRBV6-2 or TRBV6-3 and TRBJ2-3; D is ambiguous. The germline CDR1 and CDR2 sequences are MNHEY and SVGEGT. V dropped 0 bases and J dropped 0 bases, with 10 bases sitting between them. This CDR3 spans 16 amino acids. CDR3 DNA: TGTGCCAGCAGTTACTCTGGGTCGAGTAGCACAGATACGCAGTATTTT. The encoded protein is CASSYSGSSSTDTQYF.

This clonotype appeared many times. The rearrangement joins TRBV27 to TRBJ1-4, with D possibly matching TRBD1 (6 bases). This CDR3 is built from 14 residues. Per germline, CDR1 MNHEY and CDR2 SMNVEV (reference sequence). V was cut by 6 bases and J by 2 bases, with 10 bases left in between. DNA for the CDR3: TGTGCCAGCAGCTCAGGGGCTACTAATGAAAAACTGTTTTTT. This translates into CASSSGATNEKLFF. Combining the CDR3 with reference TRBV27 and TRBJ1-4 gives the whole variable domain EAQVTQNPRYLITVTGKKLTVTCSQNMNHEYMSWYRQDPGLGLRQIYYSMNVEVTDKGDVPEGYKVSRKEKRNFPLILESPSPNQTSLYFCASSSGATNEKLFFGSGTQLSVL.

A few counts support this clonotype. The rearrangement links TRBV4-1 to TRBJ1-2, with 11 nucleotides matching TRBD1. This CDR3 contains 18 residues. The junction had 10 bases not matched to a gene; V was cut back by 1 base and J by 3 bases. Germline V gene data show CDR1 as MGHRA and CDR2 as YSYEKL. Written as DNA, the CDR3 is TGCGCCAGCAGCCAAGTATTATGGGGACAGGGGGTTGACTATGGCTACACCTTC. It is translated as CASSQVLWGQGVDYGYTF.

This clonotype was recorded a few times. The CDR3 sequence: CASIEGATGNTIYF. CDR3 bases: TGTGCCAGTATTGAGGGGGCAACTGGAAACACCATATATTTT. The gene calls are TRBV19 and TRBJ1-3; 7 nucleotides match TRBD1. Germline V gives CDR1 LNHDA, CDR2 SQIVND (reference sequence). This CDR3 has 14 residues. Germline trimming cut 7 bases from V and 2 bases from J; bases unmatched to any gene: 5.

The J gene is TRBJ1-2, the V gene TRBV5-6; 7 nucleotides line up with TRBD1. The CDR3 is 13 amino acids. Per the germline V gene, CDR1 is SGHDT and CDR2 is YYEEEE. V shed 5 bases, J shed 6 bases, and the junction held 7 bases outside the gene matches. CDR3 residues: CASSSDRVHGYTF. CDR3 nucleotide sequence: TGTGCCAGCAGTTCCGACAGGGTCCATGGCTACACCTTC.